The 28 T cell receptor beta chains given below trace back to one sample, sequenced in a study of T cell changes during pregnancy in multiple sclerosis. Data came from immunoSEQ multiplex PCR; TCRdb stores just in-frame clones and leaves some out. The sample lists approximately 48,000 clones, 90% to 95% occurring once. The material was CD4+ T cells from peripheral blood mononuclear cells, obtained in the second trimester of pregnancy. These receptors were obtained from a female donor with multiple sclerosis, enrolled in a pregnancy study.

In this sample, this clone turned up once. V usage is TRBV27 and J usage is TRBJ1-2; 9 bases are a match to TRBD1. The CDR3 is made up of 15 amino acids. The J segment lost 8 bases and the V segment lost 5 bases, leaving 12 bases of the junction unmatched. The germline V gene encodes CDR1 MNHEY and CDR2 SMNVEV (reference sequence). CDR3 sequence (DNA): TGTGCCAGCAGTCCTTCCGGGACAGGGAACTCCGGCTACACCTTC. Protein product: CASSPSGTGNSGYTF.

The chain carries TRBV29-1 and TRBJ1-1; D not certain. The CDR3 has 13 amino acids. Germline-derived CDR1 and CDR2 are SQVTM and ANQGSEA. The V end lost 2 bases, the J end lost 1 base, and 8 bases lay between the germline ends. CDR3 protein: CSVESGRNTEAFF. In nucleotides, the CDR3 is TGCAGCGTTGAATCGGGAAGGAACACTGAAGCTTTCTTT.

The rearrangement joins TRBV5-1 to TRBJ1-3; 8 bases line up with TRBD1. Trimming cost V 4 bases and J 2 bases; bases outside gene matches: 5. Germline V gene data show CDR1 as SGHRS and CDR2 as YFSETQ. CDR3 size: 15 residues. The CDR3 spells CASSAAGQAGNTIYF. The CDR3 coding sequence is TGCGCCAGCAGCGCAGCGGGACAGGCTGGAAACACCATATATTTT.

The V gene is TRBV29-1, the J gene TRBJ1-1; unclear D gene. The CDR3 runs to 12 residues. Germline CDR1 reads SQVTM; CDR2 reads ANQGSEA. Trimming removed 0 bases at V and 10 bases at J, with 12 bases between. For the CDR3, the DNA is TGCAGCGTTGAAGATCTTCGCCTCGGAGCTTTCTTT. It encodes CSVEDLRLGAFF.

The chain joins TRBV9 to TRBJ2-3; possible D gene TRBD2, 5 bases. V dropped 2 bases and J dropped 0 bases, with 10 bases sitting between them. This CDR3 has 15 amino acids. Germline V gene sequence: CDR1 SGDLS, CDR2 YYNGEE. CDR3 in amino acids: CASSVGVASTDTQYF. In DNA form, the CDR3 reads TGTGCCAGCAGCGTTGGAGTAGCGAGCACAGATACGCAGTATTTT.

The chain recombines TRBV10-3 with TRBJ2-7, with TRBD2 matching 10 bases. This CDR3 comprises 16 residues. CDR1 is ENHRY, CDR2 SYGVKD, per germline. The V gene end was trimmed by 6 bases and the J gene end by 4 bases; junction bases not matched to a gene: 12. The CDR3 DNA reads as TGTGCCATCAGCCCACACGCTAGCGGGGGCGGGTACGAGCAGTACTTC. It codes for CAISPHASGGGYEQYF.

This chain links TRBV6-5 with TRBJ1-2, with D possibly TRBD1 on 6 matching bases. Germline assignment: CDR1 MNHEY and CDR2 SVGAGI. The CDR3 has 16 amino acids. The ends were cut back, 0 bases at V and 0 bases at J, with 11 bases in the middle. The CDR3 protein is CASSYSGAGANYGYTF. The DNA of the CDR3 is TGTGCCAGCAGTTACTCCGGGGCAGGGGCTAACTATGGCTACACCTTC.

This chain links TRBV27 with TRBJ2-7; possible D gene TRBD1, 6 bases. The V end lost 10 bases, the J end lost 2 bases, and 18 bases lay between the germline ends. The germline V gene has CDR1 MNHEY and CDR2 SMNVEV (reference sequence). The CDR3 loop spans 14 amino acids. CDR3 residues: CATRPGHLTYEQYF. The DNA of the CDR3 is TGTGCCACCAGACCGGGACACCTCACCTACGAGCAGTACTTC.

This clone has only one observation. The chain has TRBV7-9 and TRBJ1-2; no definite D call. The CDR3 spans 14 residues. Germline V lookup: CDR1 SEHNR, CDR2 FQNEAQ (reference sequence). With 3 bases removed from V and 7 bases from J, the gap between germline ends came to 15 bases. The CDR3 nucleotides are TGTGCCAGCAGCTTGGACTCCCGATTCGGTGGCTACACCTTC. Its translation: CASSLDSRFGGYTF.

The V gene is TRBV6-5, the J gene TRBJ2-7, with D perhaps TRBD2 (6 bases). CDR1 is MNHEY and CDR2 is SVGAGI in the germline V gene. This CDR3 spans 16 amino acids. V shed 2 bases and J shed 4 bases, with 18 bases lying between them. The CDR3 here is CASSYTGTALGYEQYF. The CDR3 nucleotides read TGTGCCAGCAGTTACACCGGGACTGCACTCGGTTACGAGCAGTACTTC.

V and J are TRBV5-4 and TRBJ2-1; 13 bases map to TRBD2. In germline, CDR1 is SGHNT, CDR2 YYREEE (reference sequence). V lost 4 bases and J lost 0; bases outside the gene matches: 10. This CDR3 comprises 19 residues. Here the CDR3 DNA reads TGTGCCAGCAGCGGAGGGACTAGCGGGGCTCCAATCTCCTACAATGAGCAGTTCTTC. Protein product: CASSGGTSGAPISYNEQFF.

The chain combines TRBV19 with TRBJ2-5; 8 nucleotides agree with TRBD2. Germline CDR1 is LNHDA and CDR2 is SQIVND (reference sequence). This CDR3 is 14 amino acids long. After removal of 3 bases from V and 2 bases from J, the junction contained 2 bases not matched to a gene. CDR3 in DNA: TGTGCCAGTAGTATCTTAGCGGGACAAGAGACCCAGTACTTC. Its translation: CASSILAGQETQYF.

CDR3 amino acids: CATSRWTGANTGELFF. In nucleotides, the CDR3 is TGTGCCACCAGCAGGTGGACAGGGGCGAACACCGGGGAGCTGTTTTTT. The chain recombines TRBV15 with TRBJ2-2, with 9 bases matching TRBD1. V trimming: 3 bases; J trimming: 0 bases; junction bases outside the gene matches: 2. Germline values: CDR1 LNHNV, CDR2 YYDKDF (reference sequence). The length of the CDR3 is 16 residues.

CDR3 region: CASSVGNGNSPLHF. In nucleotides, the CDR3 is TGTGCCAGCAGCGTAGGGAACGGGAATTCACCCCTCCACTTT. This chain uses TRBV9 with TRBJ1-6; no firm D call. The V gene's germline CDR1 is SGDLS and CDR2 YYNGEE. The CDR3 length is 14 residues. V shed 0 bases and J shed 7 bases, with 8 bases lying between them.

The chain couples TRBV7-2 to TRBJ1-2; tentatively, D is TRBD1 (5 bases). This CDR3 is built from 14 residues. The V gene lost 3 bases and the J gene lost 5 bases, with 13 bases spanning the gap. Germline CDR1 SGHTA, CDR2 FQGNSA. The CDR3 loop reads CASSFGAHGYGYTF. CDR3 nucleotide sequence: TGTGCCAGCAGCTTTGGGGCGCACGGTTATGGCTACACCTTC.

The V call is TRBV19, the J call TRBJ2-7, with TRBD2 matching 9 bases. The germline gives CDR1 LNHDA, CDR2 SQIVND (reference sequence). This CDR3 has 16 residues. V shed 5 bases and J 5 bases; nucleotides not matched to a gene: 13. CDR3: CASSREGAAGGNEQYF. The CDR3 coding sequence is TGTGCCAGTAGTCGGGAGGGCGCCGCGGGGGGGAACGAGCAGTACTTC.

This chain links TRBV7-2 with TRBJ2-7, with TRBD2 as a possible D gene (7 bases). V lost 1 base to trimming and J lost 3 bases, with 13 bases between them. The CDR3 runs 15 residues. From germline, CDR1 is SGHTA and CDR2 FQGNSA. CDR3 in amino acids: CASSLGRGGLYEQYF. CDR3 nucleotide sequence: TGTGCCAGCAGCTTAGGGCGCGGGGGCCTCTACGAGCAGTACTTC. The whole variable domain, remainder taken from reference TRBV7-2 and TRBJ2-7, is GAGVSQSPSNKVTEKGKDVELRCDPISGHTALYWYRQSLGQGLEFLIYFQGNSAPDKSGLPSDRFSAERTGGSVSTLTIQRTQQEDSAVYLCASSLGRGGLYEQYFGPGTRLTVT.

V is TRBV6-5 and J is TRBJ1-4; the D gene is possibly TRBD1 (6 bases). CDR1 and CDR2 (germline): MNHEY, SVGAGI. The CDR3 totals 15 residues. V lost 6 bases and J 3 bases, leaving 14 bases between the germline ends. The CDR3 loop reads CASRSLRGANEKLFF. The CDR3 coding sequence is TGTGCCAGCAGATCTCTCAGGGGTGCTAATGAAAAACTGTTTTTT.

The rearrangement uses TRBV7-8 and TRBJ1-1; TRBD1 matches at 7 bases. V was pared by 5 bases and J by 1 base, with 4 bases of the junction left unmatched. This CDR3 contains 14 residues. Looked up from germline, CDR1 is SGHVS and CDR2 is FQNEAQ. CDR3 loop: CASSRDSSNTEAFF. The CDR3 DNA reads TGTGCCAGCAGCCGGGACAGTTCGAACACTGAAGCTTTCTTT. The full variable domain, in which reference TRBV7-8 and TRBJ1-1 provide the parts outside the CDR3, is GAGVSQSPRYKVAKRGQDVALRCDPISGHVSLFWYQQALGQGPEFLTYFQNEAQLDKSGLPSDRFFAERPEGSVSTLKIQRTQQEDSAVYLCASSRDSSNTEAFFGQGTRLTVV.

The gene calls are TRBV19 and TRBJ2-3; D is possibly TRBD2 (7 bases). V gave up 6 bases and J gave up 11 bases, with 15 bases separating them. Germline CDR1 is LNHDA and CDR2 is SQIVND (reference sequence). The CDR3 runs 12 residues. CDR3 bases: TGTGCCAGTAGAATCATGGGGGGGCAGCAGTATTTT. This gives the protein CASRIMGGQQYF.

V gene TRBV2 combines with J gene TRBJ2-7, with a weak D call TRBD2 (7 bases). This CDR3 has 16 residues. V lost 1 base and J 3 bases, leaving 16 bases between the germline ends. Germline CDR1 SNHLY, CDR2 FYNNEI. CDR3 region: CASSEDRTRGGYEQYF. The DNA for the CDR3 is TGTGCCAGCAGTGAAGATAGGACTAGAGGGGGCTACGAGCAGTACTTC.

The V gene is TRBV10-3, the J gene TRBJ1-2; a possible D gene is TRBD1 (5 bases). Germline V gene data show CDR1 as ENHRY and CDR2 as SYGVKD. Deletions cut 8 bases from V and 3 bases from J, with 19 bases between. There are 15 residues in the CDR3. CDR3 region: CAIADRSEKDYGYTF. The CDR3 coding sequence is TGTGCCATCGCAGACAGATCAGAAAAGGACTATGGCTACACCTTC.

This chain joins TRBV9 and TRBJ1-1, with 8 bases lining up with TRBD1. Per germline, CDR1 SGDLS and CDR2 YYNGEE. After removal of 0 bases from V and 1 base from J, the junction contained 5 bases not matched to a gene. The CDR3 has 16 amino acids. The chain's CDR3 is CASSVGPRGPNTEAFF. For the CDR3, the DNA is TGTGCCAGCAGCGTAGGGCCCAGGGGGCCGAACACTGAAGCTTTCTTT. The full variable domain, in which reference TRBV9 and TRBJ1-1 provide the parts outside the CDR3, is DSGVTQTPKHLITATGQRVTLRCSPRSGDLSVYWYQQSLDQGLQFLIQYYNGEERAKGNILERFSAQQFPDLHSELNLSSLELGDSALYFCASSVGPRGPNTEAFFGQGTRLTVV.

In its sample, this clone was seen once. The chain employs TRBV27 and TRBJ1-2, with a tentative D call TRBD1 (5 bases). The V end lost 5 bases, the J end lost 2 bases, and 12 bases lay between the germline ends. Germline values: CDR1 MNHEY, CDR2 SMNVEV (reference sequence). This CDR3 region has 14 residues. Here the CDR3 DNA reads TGTGCCAGCAGTACCCTAGACAGAAACTATGGCTACACCTTC. Translated, it gives CASSTLDRNYGYTF.

The chain couples TRBV5-1 to TRBJ2-5; TRBD2 matches 16 bases. Losses at the gene ends were 3 bases for V and 6 bases for J; bases not matched to a gene: 11. CDR1 is SGHRS, CDR2 YFSETQ, per germline. This CDR3 spans 18 amino acids. The CDR3 sequence: CASSSGTSGGGGAKTQYF. The CDR3 coding sequence is TGCGCCAGCAGCTCTGGGACTAGCGGGGGGGGTGGCGCGAAGACCCAGTACTTC.

This chain uses TRBV5-4 with TRBJ2-7, with 7 bases matching TRBD1. The CDR3 totals 13 residues. In germline, CDR1 is SGHNT, CDR2 YYREEE (reference sequence). The V segment lost 5 bases and the J segment 1 base; nucleotides outside the gene matches: 3. The CDR3 DNA sequence: TGTGCCAGCAGGTCGGGACAGTCCTACGAGCAGTACTTC. It is translated as CASRSGQSYEQYF.

The chain uses TRBV9 and TRBJ1-4; D perhaps matches TRBD1 (5 bases). Germline V gene sequence: CDR1 SGDLS, CDR2 YYNGEE. Deletions cut 0 bases from V and 6 bases from J, with 12 bases between. The CDR3 has 15 amino acids. The CDR3 sequence is CASSVGGGRDEKLFF. The CDR3 coding sequence is TGTGCCAGCAGCGTAGGCGGGGGACGGGATGAAAAACTGTTTTTT.

The chain employs TRBV6-5 and TRBJ1-5; TRBD1 matches 7 bases. The CDR3 is 15 residues long. V was pared by 3 bases and J by 2 bases, with 4 bases of the junction left unmatched. CDR1 and CDR2 (germline): MNHEY, SVGAGI. The CDR3 bases are TGTGCCAGCAGTTATAGGGGGCAAGGCAATCAGCCCCAGCATTTT. It is translated as CASSYRGQGNQPQHF.